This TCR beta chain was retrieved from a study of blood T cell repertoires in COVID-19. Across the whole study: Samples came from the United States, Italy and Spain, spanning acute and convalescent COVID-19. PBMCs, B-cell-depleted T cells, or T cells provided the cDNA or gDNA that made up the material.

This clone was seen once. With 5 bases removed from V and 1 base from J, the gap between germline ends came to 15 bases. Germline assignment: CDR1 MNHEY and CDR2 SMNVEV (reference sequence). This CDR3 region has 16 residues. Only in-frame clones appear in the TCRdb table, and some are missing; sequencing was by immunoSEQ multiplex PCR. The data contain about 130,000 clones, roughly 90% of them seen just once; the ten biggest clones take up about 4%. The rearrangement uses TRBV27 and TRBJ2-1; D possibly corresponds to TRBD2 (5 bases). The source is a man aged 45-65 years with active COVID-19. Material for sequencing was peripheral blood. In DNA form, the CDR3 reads TGTGCCAGCAGTCCCAAGGTGAGGGAGTCCTACAATGAGCAGTTCTTC. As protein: CASSPKVRESYNEQFF.